This TCR beta chain was documented in a study of cytomegalovirus exposure and HLA in healthy donors. Overall study results and limits: Reports showed the classifier diagnosing cytomegalovirus status with high specificity and sensitivity. In a later analysis, CMV-associated beta chains were mostly HLA-associated, it appeared. Specificity for CMV antigens was confirmed in vitro for a few of the CMV-associated chains.

This clone was counted a few times. Its target is unknown. The PCR contained 60 Vbeta and 13 Jbeta primers. Generated by immunoSEQ multiplex PCR, the TCRdb table keeps only in-frame clones and is missing some. The sample records about 170,000 clones, about 81% being singletons. The CDR3 totals 14 residues. V gave up 4 bases and J gave up 5 bases; unmatched junction bases: 5. Germline V gene data show CDR1 as ENHRY and CDR2 as SYGVKD. This receptor was taken from a young woman in good health and CMV-seronegative. What was sequenced was PBMCs. J is TRBJ2-5 and V is TRBV10-3, with TRBD1 identical over 9 bases. The CDR3 nucleotides read TGTGCCATCAGTGCGGACAGGGGAACCGAGACCCAGTACTTC. Amino acids: CAISADRGTETQYF.